Following are 10 T cell receptor beta chains from one sample sequenced in a study of blood T cell repertoires in COVID-19. Profiled with immunoSEQ multiplex PCR; TCRdb holds only in-frame clones, not every one. The sample holds over 80,000 clones, 90% to 95% seen once. Sequenced: peripheral blood. These receptors came from a human donor with active COVID-19. The donor label of this sample is uncertain.

The chain is built from TRBV6-2 or TRBV6-3 and TRBJ1-5, with 9 bases identical to TRBD1. V dropped 6 bases and J dropped 0; count of bases not matched to a gene: 12. Germline CDR1 MNHEY, CDR2 SVGEGT. The length of the CDR3 is 18 residues. The DNA for the CDR3 is TGTGCCAGCAGCTGGTTCCCGGGACAGGGAGATAGCAATCAGCCCCAGCATTTT. It encodes CASSWFPGQGDSNQPQHF.

This chain joins TRBV13 and TRBJ2-3, with a weak D call TRBD2 (6 bases). Germline CDR1 is PRHDT and CDR2 is FYEKMQ (reference sequence). The V end lost 5 bases, the J end lost 3 bases, and 15 bases lay between the germline ends. CDR3 size: 15 residues. CDR3 DNA sequence: TGTGCCAGCAGCCTACCGGGACTCGGTACAGATACGCAGTATTTT. It is translated as CASSLPGLGTDTQYF. Using reference TRBV13 and TRBJ2-3 for the parts outside the CDR3, the full variable domain is AAGVIQSPRHLIKEKRETATLKCYPIPRHDTVYWYQQGPGQDPQFLISFYEKMQSDKGSIPDRFSAQQFSDYHSELNMSSLELGDSALYFCASSLPGLGTDTQYFGPGTRLTVL.

Here the CDR3 reads CASSDQGANYGYTF. CDR3 in DNA: TGCGCCAGCAGCGATCAGGGGGCTAACTATGGCTACACCTTC. The rearrangement links TRBV5-1 to TRBJ1-2; TRBD1 aligns across 7 bases. Germline lookup yields CDR1 SGHRS and CDR2 YFSETQ. CDR3 length: 14 amino acids. J was trimmed by 0 bases and V by 4 bases; bases with no gene match: 3.

This chain links TRBV2 with TRBJ1-5, with TRBD1 matching over 7 bases. With V trimmed by 4 bases and J by 3 bases, 18 bases remained unmatched. The germline gives CDR1 SNHLY, CDR2 FYNNEI. The CDR3 runs 19 residues. CDR3 sequence: CASSGRTGVRDATNQPQHF. CDR3 in DNA: TGTGCCAGCAGTGGACGGACAGGCGTTCGGGATGCCACCAATCAGCCCCAGCATTTT.

This chain uses TRBV19 with TRBJ1-1, with unresolved D. Germline assignment: CDR1 LNHDA and CDR2 SQIVND (reference sequence). V lost 6 bases and J lost 1, with 12 bases in between. The length of the CDR3 is 14 residues. CDR3 protein: CASRPLRRNTEAFF. The CDR3 DNA follows: TGTGCCAGTAGACCCCTGAGGAGGAACACTGAAGCTTTCTTT.

V usage is TRBV24-1 and J usage is TRBJ2-1; D uncertain. V lost 4 bases and J 6 bases, leaving 12 bases between the germline ends. CDR1 KGHDR and CDR2 SFDVKD come from the germline V gene. The CDR3 covers 14 residues. The CDR3 loop is CATSDPTSGNEQFF. In DNA form, the CDR3 reads TGTGCCACCAGTGACCCTACCTCGGGCAATGAGCAGTTCTTC.

The CDR3 sequence: CASSLVSGLGRETQYF. The CDR3 DNA sequence: TGTGCCAGCAGCTTGGTTAGCGGGTTGGGGAGAGAGACCCAGTACTTC. The chain employs TRBV5-4 and TRBJ2-5; 7 positions match TRBD2. Germline V gives CDR1 SGHNT, CDR2 YYREEE (reference sequence). The CDR3 runs 16 residues. The V and J ends lost 0 bases and 4 bases, in that order; junction bases with no gene match: 9.

The chain recombines TRBV5-6 with TRBJ1-2, with TRBD1 matching 8 bases. J gave up 2 bases and V 0 bases, and 6 bases lay outside the gene matches. The V gene's germline CDR1 is SGHDT and CDR2 YYEEEE. The CDR3 sequence is 16 residues long. CDR3 amino acids: CASSLVAGGENYGYTF. The DNA for the CDR3 is TGTGCCAGCAGCTTGGTTGCAGGGGGCGAGAACTATGGCTACACCTTC.

This sequence joins TRBV6-2 or TRBV6-3 and TRBJ1-1, with a tentative D call TRBD1 (5 bases). Trimming pared 0 bases from V and 0 bases from J, leaving 11 bases between. In germline, CDR1 is MNHEY, CDR2 SVGEGT. CDR3 length: 16 amino acids. The CDR3 nucleotides read TGTGCCAGCAGTTACTCAGGGGAGGGTATGAACACTGAAGCTTTCTTT. Its translation: CASSYSGEGMNTEAFF.

The chain has TRBV6-5 and TRBJ2-7, with D maybe TRBD1 (6 bases). In germline, CDR1 is MNHEY, CDR2 SVGAGI. V was shortened by 6 bases and J by 2 bases, with 14 bases between the two germline ends. The CDR3 loop spans 14 amino acids. The CDR3 loop is CASSVQGTAYEQYF. The DNA of the CDR3 is TGTGCCAGCAGCGTACAGGGAACCGCCTACGAGCAGTACTTC.